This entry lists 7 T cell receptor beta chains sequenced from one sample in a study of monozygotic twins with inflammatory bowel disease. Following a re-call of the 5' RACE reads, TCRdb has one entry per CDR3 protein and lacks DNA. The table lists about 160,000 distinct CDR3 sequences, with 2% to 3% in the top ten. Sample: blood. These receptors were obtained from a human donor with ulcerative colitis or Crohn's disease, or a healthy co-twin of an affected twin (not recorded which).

The CDR3 spells CASSFYVGLTYEQYF. V and J are TRBV12-3 or TRBV12-4 and TRBJ2-7; TCRdb lists TRBD1, though no DNA is available to test this call. This CDR3 comprises 15 residues.

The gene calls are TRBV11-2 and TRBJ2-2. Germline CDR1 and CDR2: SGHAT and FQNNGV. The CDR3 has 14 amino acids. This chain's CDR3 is CASSVRTNTGELFF.

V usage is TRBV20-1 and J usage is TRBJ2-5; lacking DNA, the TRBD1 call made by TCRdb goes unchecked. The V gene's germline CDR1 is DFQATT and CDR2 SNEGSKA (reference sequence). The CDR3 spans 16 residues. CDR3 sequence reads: CSARGAGQGVGETQYF.

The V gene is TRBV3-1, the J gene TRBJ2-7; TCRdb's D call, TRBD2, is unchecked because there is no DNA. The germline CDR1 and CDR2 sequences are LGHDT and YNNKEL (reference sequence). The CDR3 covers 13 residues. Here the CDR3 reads CASSQDGGGTSTF.

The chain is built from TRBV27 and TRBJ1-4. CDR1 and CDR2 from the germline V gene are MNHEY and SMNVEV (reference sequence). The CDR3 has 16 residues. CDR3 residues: CASSSTVWGINEKLFF.

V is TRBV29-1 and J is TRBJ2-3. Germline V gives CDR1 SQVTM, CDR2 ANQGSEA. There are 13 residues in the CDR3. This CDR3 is CSVERLSTDTQYF.

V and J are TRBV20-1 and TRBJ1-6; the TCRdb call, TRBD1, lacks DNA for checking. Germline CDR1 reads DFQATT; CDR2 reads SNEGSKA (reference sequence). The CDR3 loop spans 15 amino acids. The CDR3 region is CSARDNWDPGSPLHF.